What follows describes a single TCR beta chain. Its antigen is not yet known. Nothing much larger sits one base from this clone, and base qualities are not available. TCRbeta CDR3 regions were amplified from genomic DNA using the immunoSEQ Assay, a bias-controlled multiplex PCR. The original pipeline was this. Within the assay, amplification of reference gene primers was used to estimate how many nucleated cells each sample contained. Sequence reads were collapsed and filtered to measure the absolute abundance of every unique TCRbeta CDR3 rearrangement. Productive Simpson clonality was computed per sample as the square root of Simpson's diversity index over productive rearrangements. TCRdb provides this immuneACCESS table in a form limited to in-frame rearrangements. Some clones are lacking; in checked studies, under half of them reflect an unresolved V gene, and why the rest are absent is not known. V, J and clone size reflect that table, while D and trimming were determined from the DNA. For this sample there are 150,000 to 200,000 clones; around 80% appear just once. 2.9% of the sample is in the top ten clones.

The CDR3 runs 14 amino acids, cysteine and phenylalanine included. Only the CDR3 part of the read is kept: 42 bases, read in frame from the first base. CDR1 KGHSH and CDR2 LQKENI are derived from the germline V gene. The V and J ends are trimmed by 2 bases and 0 bases, leaving 7 bases between them. Collaborating institutions collected whole blood in K2EDTA tubes following their own protocols. For TCRbeta analysis, collaborator samples were shipped as frozen whole blood, as isolated PBMCs, or as DNA extracted from either sample type. The entry originates in a study of blood T cell repertoires in COVID-19 (dated by TCRdb to 2018 to 2021). For context, the study as a whole: The collaborator samples originated in the United States, Italy and Spain and spanned the acute and convalescent phases of COVID-19. The material from the prospective study consisted of cDNA or gDNA derived from T cells, B-cell-depleted T cells, or PBMCs. Subjects who had been exposed to COVID-19, were actively infected with it, or had recovered from it provided the deeply sampled blood TCRbeta repertoires that made up the dataset. The repertoires were made available in a free public database intended to serve as a resource for research on the immune response to SARS-CoV-2. The samples were drawn from the first 160 participants of the ongoing ImmuneRACE study and from more than 1,000 subjects provided by 6 global collaborators. Nearly every sample came with metadata listing a de-identified subject ID, COVID-19 status, age in years and sex. Where available, HLA class I and class II types were obtained from metadata supplied by the sample provider rather than from assay-based typing.

Overall study outcomes, separate from this receptor: The quantity of clinical and demographic metadata differed by source and by participant and was supplied without curation.

The sample comprised peripheral blood. The sequence derives from a woman aged 55-70 years with acute or convalescent COVID-19. The rearrangement joined TRBV18 to TRBJ1-2, with no reliable assignment of the D segment. For the CDR3, the sequence is CASSPEGSNYGYTF. The DNA is TGTGCCAGCTCACCAGAGGGATCTAACTATGGCTACACCTTC.